Listed below are T cell receptor beta chains from one sample, sequenced in a study of Graves' ophthalmopathy and Graves' hyperthyroidism. TCRdb re-analysed the multiplex PCR reads in MiXCR, keeping a single row per CDR3 protein. The sample gives 300,000 to 400,000 distinct CDR3 sequences, roughly 16% of which show up once; 9% to 15% is in the top ten. The sequenced sample was peripheral blood. Receptors originate from an adult man with Graves' ophthalmopathy. Both conserved end residues are part of each CDR3. A D gene is named only where the DNA matches it firmly. Expanded clones get a size class; other rows say once, few or many, or leave the size out.

d_call: TRBD1
j_call: TRBJ2-7
clone_size: many
v_call: TRBV20-1
cdr3_nt: TGCAGTGCTAGAACCGGACAGGGGAAGTCCTACGAGCAGTACTTC
cdr3_aa: CSARTGQGKSYEQYF

d_call: NA
j_call: TRBJ1-5
clone_size: many
v_call: TRBV27
cdr3_nt: TGTGCCAGCAGTTTTCTAGGTCTGCCCCAGCATTTT
cdr3_aa: CASSFLGLPQHF

d_call: NA
j_call: TRBJ2-7
clone_size: many
v_call: TRBV6-1
cdr3_nt: TGTGCCAGCCGACCTGGGGGTTACAGCGAGCAGTACTTC
cdr3_aa: CASRPGGYSEQYF

d_call: NA
j_call: TRBJ2-2
clone_size: many
v_call: TRBV19
cdr3_nt: TGTGCCAGTAGTAACAGGGTTGACGCCGGGGAGCTGTTTTTT
cdr3_aa: CASSNRVDAGELFF

d_call: NA
j_call: TRBJ1-2
clone_size: many
v_call: TRBV7-3
cdr3_nt: TGTGCCAGCAGCTTATCGGCAGGGGACTATGGCTACACCTTC
cdr3_aa: CASSLSAGDYGYTF

d_call: NA
j_call: TRBJ1-1
clone_size: many
v_call: TRBV9
cdr3_nt: TGTGCCAGCAGCGCCACATCAGGGACGTCGGCTTTCTTT
cdr3_aa: CASSATSGTSAFF

d_call: NA
j_call: TRBJ2-2
clone_size: few
v_call: TRBV11-2
cdr3_nt: TGTGCCAGCAGCTTCACCAGGGGCGACACCGGGGAGCTGTTTTTT
cdr3_aa: CASSFTRGDTGELFF

d_call: NA
j_call: TRBJ1-6
clone_size: many
v_call: TRBV6-1
cdr3_nt: TGTGCCAGCAGTGAAATCGGACAGAATAATTCACCCCTCCACTTT
cdr3_aa: CASSEIGQNNSPLHF

d_call: NA
j_call: TRBJ1-1
clone_size: many
v_call: TRBV7-9
cdr3_nt: TGTGCCAGCAGCCCAGCGGGCCAGAACACTGAAGCTTTCTTT
cdr3_aa: CASSPAGQNTEAFF

d_call: TRBD1
j_call: TRBJ1-1
clone_size: many
v_call: TRBV11-1
cdr3_nt: TGTGCCAGCAGCGCCCGACAGGGCCGGGCCACAGAAGCTTTCTTT
cdr3_aa: CASSARQGRATEAFF

d_call: TRBD2
j_call: TRBJ2-3
clone_size: many
v_call: TRBV10-3
cdr3_nt: TGTGCCATCAGTGAGCCGCCGGGACTAGCGGGACCAGGTACAGATACGCAGTATTTT
cdr3_aa: CAISEPPGLAGPGTDTQYF

d_call: NA
j_call: TRBJ1-5
clone_size: many
v_call: TRBV19
cdr3_nt: TGTGCCAGTAGCCCGGGACGGACGAACAATCAGCCCCAGCATTTT
cdr3_aa: CASSPGRTNNQPQHF

d_call: NA
j_call: TRBJ2-5
clone_size: many
v_call: TRBV11-2
cdr3_nt: TGTGCCAGCAGCTTAGCGGAGGTGACCCAGTACTTC
cdr3_aa: CASSLAEVTQYF

d_call: TRBD1
j_call: TRBJ1-6
clone_size: many
v_call: TRBV30
cdr3_nt: TGTGCCTCCGGACAGGGAACGAATTCACCCCTCCACTTT
cdr3_aa: CASGQGTNSPLHF

d_call: NA
j_call: TRBJ2-7
clone_size: once
v_call: TRBV6-5
cdr3_nt: TGTGCCAGCAGTTACTCATTGCAGGGGACCCACGAGCAGTACTTC
cdr3_aa: CASSYSLQGTHEQYF

d_call: NA
j_call: TRBJ1-1
clone_size: many
v_call: TRBV9
cdr3_nt: TGTGCCAGCAGCGTAGGCGACAGTCCCGACGGGGCTTTCTTT
cdr3_aa: CASSVGDSPDGAFF

d_call: NA
j_call: TRBJ2-5
clone_size: many
v_call: TRBV7-2
cdr3_nt: TGTGCCAGCAGCTTAGCGGGGAGACTGGGGGGTGGAGAGACCCAGTACTTC
cdr3_aa: CASSLAGRLGGGETQYF

d_call: NA
j_call: TRBJ2-5
clone_size: many
v_call: TRBV30
cdr3_nt: TGTGCCTGGAGTGCTATGAATCCGTGGGAGACCCAGTACTTC
cdr3_aa: CAWSAMNPWETQYF

d_call: NA
j_call: TRBJ2-7
clone_size: few
v_call: TRBV20-1
cdr3_nt: TGCAGTGCGGAGCCCGACACCAACTCCTACGAGCAGTACTTC
cdr3_aa: CSAEPDTNSYEQYF

d_call: NA
j_call: TRBJ1-2
clone_size: many
v_call: TRBV6-2/TRBV6-3
cdr3_nt: TGTGCCAGCAGCTCGATTGTAGCTAACTATGGCTACACCTTC
cdr3_aa: CASSSIVANYGYTF

d_call: NA
j_call: TRBJ2-7
clone_size: many
v_call: TRBV11-2
cdr3_nt: TGTGCCAGCAGCTTAGACTGGGGGCCCTACGAGCAGTACTTC
cdr3_aa: CASSLDWGPYEQYF

d_call: NA
j_call: TRBJ2-2
clone_size: many
v_call: TRBV11-1
cdr3_nt: TGTGCCAGCAGCTTAGGGTTCAGGCTCCGGACTCACGGGGAGCTGTTTTTT
cdr3_aa: CASSLGFRLRTHGELFF

d_call: NA
j_call: TRBJ1-5
clone_size: many
v_call: TRBV12-3/TRBV12-4
cdr3_nt: TGTGCCAGCAGCCTGACAGTCTATAGCAATCAGCCCCAGCATTTT
cdr3_aa: CASSLTVYSNQPQHF

d_call: TRBD2
j_call: TRBJ2-3
clone_size: NA
v_call: TRBV6-1
cdr3_nt: TGTGCCAGCATGCTAGCGGGTTTCACAGATACGCAGTATTTT
cdr3_aa: CASMLAGFTDTQYF

d_call: NA
j_call: TRBJ1-2
clone_size: many
v_call: TRBV9
cdr3_nt: TGTGCCAGCAGCGTGGGGCAGGGCTACACCTTC
cdr3_aa: CASSVGQGYTF

d_call: NA
j_call: TRBJ1-5
clone_size: many
v_call: TRBV6-5
cdr3_nt: TGTGCCAGCAGTTACTCGATCAGGGGTGGGGAGCCCCAGCATTTT
cdr3_aa: CASSYSIRGGEPQHF

d_call: NA
j_call: TRBJ2-7
clone_size: NA
v_call: TRBV27
cdr3_nt: TGTGCCAGCAGTTTTTTATCCGTAGGACGGGACCGCTCCTACGAGCAGTACTTC
cdr3_aa: CASSFLSVGRDRSYEQYF

d_call: NA
j_call: TRBJ2-7
clone_size: many
v_call: TRBV27
cdr3_nt: TGTGCCTGCAGTTTTATGGCAGCCTCCTACGAGCAGTACTTC
cdr3_aa: CACSFMAASYEQYF

d_call: TRBD2
j_call: TRBJ2-7
clone_size: NA
v_call: TRBV20-1
cdr3_nt: TGCAGTGCCCTCCCGACGGGGGGTAGCTACGAGCAGTACTTC
cdr3_aa: CSALPTGGSYEQYF

d_call: TRBD2
j_call: TRBJ2-7
clone_size: many
v_call: TRBV20-1
cdr3_nt: TGCAGTGCTAGTTTTAGCGGGGCCTCCTACGAGCAGTACTTC
cdr3_aa: CSASFSGASYEQYF

d_call: NA
j_call: TRBJ1-5
clone_size: NA
v_call: TRBV12-3/TRBV12-4
cdr3_nt: TGTGCCAGCAGTTTCAATCAGGGGCGCAATCAGCCCCAGCATTTT
cdr3_aa: CASSFNQGRNQPQHF

d_call: TRBD2
j_call: TRBJ2-7
clone_size: many
v_call: TRBV4-1
cdr3_nt: TGCGCCAGCAGCCAAGTCCCGACTAGCGGGGGGACCTACGAGCAGTACTTC
cdr3_aa: CASSQVPTSGGTYEQYF

d_call: NA
j_call: TRBJ1-2
clone_size: few
v_call: TRBV12-3/TRBV12-4
cdr3_nt: TGTGCCAGCAGTTTTAAGGGCGAAACCACTAACTATGGCTACACCTTC
cdr3_aa: CASSFKGETTNYGYTF

d_call: NA
j_call: TRBJ2-2
clone_size: NA
v_call: TRBV6-4
cdr3_nt: TGTGCCAGCAGTGACGGGGTGGACACCGGGGAGCTGTTTTTT
cdr3_aa: CASSDGVDTGELFF

d_call: NA
j_call: TRBJ1-2
clone_size: many
v_call: TRBV7-2
cdr3_nt: TGTGCCAGCAGCCCAGACAGTACTTATGGCTACACCTTC
cdr3_aa: CASSPDSTYGYTF

d_call: TRBD1
j_call: TRBJ2-7
clone_size: many
v_call: TRBV5-1
cdr3_nt: TGCGCCAGCAGCTTTGGACAGGGTGTGGGCGAGCAGTACTTC
cdr3_aa: CASSFGQGVGEQYF

d_call: NA
j_call: TRBJ1-6
clone_size: many
v_call: TRBV6-6
cdr3_nt: TGTGCCAGCAGCCCCGGTGGGGGCCGTGCGTCCTATAATTCACCCCTCCACTTT
cdr3_aa: CASSPGGGRASYNSPLHF